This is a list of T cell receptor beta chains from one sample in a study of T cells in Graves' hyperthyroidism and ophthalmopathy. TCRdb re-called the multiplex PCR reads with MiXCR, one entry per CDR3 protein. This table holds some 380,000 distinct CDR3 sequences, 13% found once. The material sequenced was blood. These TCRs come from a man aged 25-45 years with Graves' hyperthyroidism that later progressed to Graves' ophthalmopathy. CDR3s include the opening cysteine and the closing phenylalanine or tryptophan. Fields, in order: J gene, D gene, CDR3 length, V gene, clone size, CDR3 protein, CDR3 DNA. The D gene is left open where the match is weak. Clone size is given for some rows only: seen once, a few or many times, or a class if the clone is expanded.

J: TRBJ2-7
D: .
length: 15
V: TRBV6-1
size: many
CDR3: CASSEAWTAYWEQYF
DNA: TGTGCCAGCAGTGAAGCGTGGACAGCGTACTGGGAGCAGTACTTC

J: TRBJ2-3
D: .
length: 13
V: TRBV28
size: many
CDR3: CASSRSGVGTQYF
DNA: TGTGCCAGCAGTCGTAGTGGGGTCGGGACGCAGTATTTT

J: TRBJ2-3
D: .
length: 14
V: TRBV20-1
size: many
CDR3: CSASSRGNTDTQYF
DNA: TGCAGTGCTAGTTCGCGAGGAAATACAGATACGCAGTATTTT

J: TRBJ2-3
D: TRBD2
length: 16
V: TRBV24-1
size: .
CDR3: CATSDFPGGGTDTQYF
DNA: TGTGCCACCAGTGATTTTCCGGGGGGGGGCACAGATACGCAGTATTTT

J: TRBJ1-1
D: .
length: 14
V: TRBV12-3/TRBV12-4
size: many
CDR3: CASSDRGYNTEAFF
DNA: TGTGCCAGCAGTGACAGAGGTTACAACACTGAAGCTTTCTTT

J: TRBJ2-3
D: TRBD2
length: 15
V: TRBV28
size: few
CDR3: CASSPVRLAGNTQYF
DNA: TGTGCCAGCAGTCCCGTCAGGCTAGCGGGGAATACGCAGTATTTT

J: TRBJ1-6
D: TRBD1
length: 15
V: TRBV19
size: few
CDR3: CASRTWDRNNSPLHF
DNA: TGTGCCAGTAGGACATGGGACAGGAATAATTCACCCCTCCACTTT

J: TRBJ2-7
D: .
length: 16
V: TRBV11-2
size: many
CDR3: CASSLGVHWGSYEQYF
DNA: TGTGCCAGCAGCTTAGGAGTCCATTGGGGCTCCTACGAGCAGTACTTC

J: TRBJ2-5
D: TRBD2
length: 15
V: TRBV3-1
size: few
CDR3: CASSHSAGGRETQYF
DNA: TGTGCCAGCAGCCACTCAGCGGGGGGGCGTGAGACCCAGTACTTC

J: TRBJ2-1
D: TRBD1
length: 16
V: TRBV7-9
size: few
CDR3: CASSSQLGQNYNEQFF
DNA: TGTGCCAGCAGCTCCCAATTGGGACAGAACTACAATGAGCAGTTCTTC

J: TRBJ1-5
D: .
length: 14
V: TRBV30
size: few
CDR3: CAWRKERVCRPQHF
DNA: TGTGCCTGGAGAAAGGAACGGGTCTGTCGCCCCCAGCATTTT

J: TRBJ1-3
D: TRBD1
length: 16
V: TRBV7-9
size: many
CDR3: CASSSRTGGRGNTIYF
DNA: TGTGCCAGCAGCTCCCGGACAGGGGGGCGCGGAAACACCATATATTTT

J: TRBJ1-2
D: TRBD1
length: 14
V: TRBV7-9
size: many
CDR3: CASSLGQGGDGYTF
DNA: TGTGCCAGCAGCTTAGGACAGGGTGGGGATGGCTACACCTTC

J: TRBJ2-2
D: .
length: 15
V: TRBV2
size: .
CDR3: CASRLDAENTGELFF
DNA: TGTGCCAGCAGACTAGATGCTGAGAACACCGGGGAGCTGTTTTTT

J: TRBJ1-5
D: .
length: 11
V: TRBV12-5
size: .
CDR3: CASGLDQPQHF
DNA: TGTGCTAGTGGTTTGGACCAGCCCCAGCATTTT

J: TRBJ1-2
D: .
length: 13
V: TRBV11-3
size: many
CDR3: CASSPSDSYGYTF
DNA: TGTGCCAGCAGCCCCTCGGACAGCTATGGCTACACCTTC

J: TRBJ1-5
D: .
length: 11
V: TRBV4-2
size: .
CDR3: CASSQGGPQHF
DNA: TGTGCCAGCAGCCAAGGGGGGCCCCAGCATTTT

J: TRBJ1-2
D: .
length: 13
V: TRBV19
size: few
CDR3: CASSMGQSYGYTF
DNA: TGTGCCAGTAGTATGGGGCAGAGCTATGGCTACACCTTC

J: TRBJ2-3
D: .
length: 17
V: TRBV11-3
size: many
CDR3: CASSFTPGVPSTDTQYF
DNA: TGTGCCAGCAGCTTCACACCCGGGGTCCCTTCCACAGATACGCAGTATTTT

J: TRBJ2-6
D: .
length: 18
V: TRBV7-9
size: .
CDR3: CASSLSRGQGPGANVLTF
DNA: TGTGCCAGCAGCTTATCCCGGGGGCAGGGACCTGGGGCCAACGTCCTGACTTTC

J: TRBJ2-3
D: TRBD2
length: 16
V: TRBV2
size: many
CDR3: CASSNGLAGDEDTQYF
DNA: TGTGCCAGCAGTAACGGACTAGCGGGGGATGAAGATACGCAGTATTTT

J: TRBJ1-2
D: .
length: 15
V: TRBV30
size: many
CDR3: CAWSVPLREGYGYTF
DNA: TGTGCCTGGAGCGTCCCTCTCAGGGAGGGCTATGGCTACACCTTC

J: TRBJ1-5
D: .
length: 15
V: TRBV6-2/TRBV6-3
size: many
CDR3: CASSYWGADIQPQHF
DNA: TGTGCCAGCAGTTACTGGGGCGCGGATATTCAGCCCCAGCATTTT

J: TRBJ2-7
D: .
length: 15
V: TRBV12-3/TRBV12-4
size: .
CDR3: CASNGPGPVKYEQYF
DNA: TGTGCCAGCAACGGACCCGGCCCGGTTAAGTACGAGCAGTACTTC

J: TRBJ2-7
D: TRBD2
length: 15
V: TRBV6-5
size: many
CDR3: CASSYSTSGGYEQYF
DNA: TGTGCCAGCAGTTACTCGACTAGCGGGGGTTACGAGCAGTACTTC

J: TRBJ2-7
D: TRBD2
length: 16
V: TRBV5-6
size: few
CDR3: CASSLAGTSRSYEQYF
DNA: TGTGCCAGCAGCTTGGCGGGGACTAGTAGGTCCTACGAGCAGTACTTC

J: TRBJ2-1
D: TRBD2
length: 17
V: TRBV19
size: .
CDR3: CASSLTLSGSSYNEQFF
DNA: TGTGCCAGTAGTCTCACCCTTAGCGGGAGCTCCTACAATGAGCAGTTCTTC

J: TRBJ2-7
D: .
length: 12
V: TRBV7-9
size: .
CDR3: CASSGQRYEQYF
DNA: TGTGCCAGCAGCGGGCAGCGGTACGAGCAGTACTTC

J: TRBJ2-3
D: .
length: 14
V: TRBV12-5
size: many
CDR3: CASGLVVTTDTQYF
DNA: TGTGCTAGTGGTTTGGTTGTGACCACAGATACGCAGTATTTT

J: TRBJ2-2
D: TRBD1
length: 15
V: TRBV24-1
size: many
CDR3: CATSPGQGFTGELFF
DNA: TGTGCCACCAGTCCGGGACAGGGGTTCACCGGGGAGCTGTTTTTT

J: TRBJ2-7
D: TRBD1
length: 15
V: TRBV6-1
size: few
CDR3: CASSEGTGQSYEQYF
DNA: TGTGCCAGCAGTGAAGGGACGGGACAGTCCTACGAGCAGTACTTC

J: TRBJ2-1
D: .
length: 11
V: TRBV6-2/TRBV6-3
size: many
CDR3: CASSYLYEQFF
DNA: TGTGCCAGCAGTTATCTATATGAGCAGTTCTTC

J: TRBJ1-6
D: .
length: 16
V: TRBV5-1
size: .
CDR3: CASSLEEASYNSPLHF
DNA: TGCGCCAGCAGCTTGGAAGAGGCCTCCTATAATTCACCCCTCCACTTT

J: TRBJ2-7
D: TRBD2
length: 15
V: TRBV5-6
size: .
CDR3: CASSLVGLGSYEQYF
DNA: TGTGCCAGCAGCTTGGTGGGACTAGGCTCCTACGAGCAGTACTTC

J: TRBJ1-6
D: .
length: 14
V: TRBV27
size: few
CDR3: CASAPGLGNSPLHF
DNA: TGTGCCAGCGCGCCGGGACTGGGTAATTCACCCCTCCACTTT

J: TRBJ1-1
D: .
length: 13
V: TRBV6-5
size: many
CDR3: CASSYSSNTEAFF
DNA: TGTGCCAGCAGTTACTCAAGCAACACTGAAGCTTTCTTT

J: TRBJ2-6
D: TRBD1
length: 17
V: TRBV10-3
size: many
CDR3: CAISEGDRTSGANVLTF
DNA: TGTGCCATCAGTGAGGGGGACAGGACCTCTGGGGCCAACGTCCTGACTTTC

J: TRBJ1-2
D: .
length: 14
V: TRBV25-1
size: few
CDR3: CASSERLSAYGYTF
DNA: TGTGCCAGCAGTGAACGGTTGTCAGCGTATGGCTACACCTTC

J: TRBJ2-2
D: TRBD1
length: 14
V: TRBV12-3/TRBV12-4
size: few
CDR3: CASRDSLNTGELLF
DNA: TGTGCCAGCCGGGACAGCCTAAACACCGGGGAGCTGCTTTTT

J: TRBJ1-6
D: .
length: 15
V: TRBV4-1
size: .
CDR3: CASSQKEVGNSPLHF
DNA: TGCGCCAGCAGCCAAAAGGAGGTGGGTAATTCACCCCTCCACTTT

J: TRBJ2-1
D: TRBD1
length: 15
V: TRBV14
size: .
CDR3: CASSQYRGSYNEQFF
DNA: TGTGCCAGCAGCCAATACAGGGGTTCCTACAATGAGCAGTTCTTC

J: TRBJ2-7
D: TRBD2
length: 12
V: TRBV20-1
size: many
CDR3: CSARTGGHEQYF
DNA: TGCAGTGCTAGGACGGGGGGACACGAGCAGTACTTC

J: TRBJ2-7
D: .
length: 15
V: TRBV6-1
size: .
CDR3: CASSRGGVRPGEQYF
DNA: TGTGCCAGCTCCAGAGGCGGGGTTCGACCCGGCGAGCAGTACTTC

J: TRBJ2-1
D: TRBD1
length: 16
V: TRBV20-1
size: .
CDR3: CSATATTGSAYNEQFF
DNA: TGCAGTGCTACAGCAACGACAGGGTCCGCCTACAATGAGCAGTTCTTC

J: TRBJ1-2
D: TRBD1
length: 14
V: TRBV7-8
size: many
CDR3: CASSWTGSSYGYTF
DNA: TGTGCCAGCAGCTGGACAGGGAGCTCCTATGGCTACACCTTC

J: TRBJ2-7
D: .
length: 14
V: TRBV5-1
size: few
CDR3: CASSGPGPNYEQYF
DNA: TGCGCCAGCAGCGGGCCGGGACCAAACTACGAGCAGTACTTC

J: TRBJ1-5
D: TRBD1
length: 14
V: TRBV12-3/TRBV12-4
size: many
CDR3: CASSQRQGFQPQHF
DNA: TGTGCCAGCAGCCAAAGACAGGGGTTTCAGCCCCAGCATTTT

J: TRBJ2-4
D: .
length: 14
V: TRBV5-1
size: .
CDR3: CASSPTEGKNIQYF
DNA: TGCGCCAGCAGCCCAACCGAGGGCAAAAACATTCAGTACTTC

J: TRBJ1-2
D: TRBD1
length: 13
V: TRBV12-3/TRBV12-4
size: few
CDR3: CASSLRDRVIYTF
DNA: TGTGCCAGCAGTCTCCGGGACAGGGTGATCTACACCTTC

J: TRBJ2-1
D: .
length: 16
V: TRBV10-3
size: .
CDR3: CAIRGTREISYNEQFF
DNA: TGTGCCATCAGGGGGACAAGGGAAATCTCCTACAATGAGCAGTTCTTC

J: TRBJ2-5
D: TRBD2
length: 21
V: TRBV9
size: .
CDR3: CASSVPRKTSGGQMYQETQYF
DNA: TGTGCCAGCAGCGTCCCACGGAAGACTAGCGGGGGGCAAATGTACCAAGAGACCCAGTACTTC